Shown below are 32 T cell receptor beta chains from a single sample sequenced in a study of cytomegalovirus exposure and HLA in healthy donors. A multiplex PCR was run with 60 Vbeta primers and 13 Jbeta primers. The repertoire was sequenced with immunoSEQ multiplex PCR; TCRdb's copy has only in-frame clones and lacks some. Seen in this sample are under 250,000 clones; the ten most common clones hold about 1.1%. Specimen: PBMCs. These receptors all stem from a girl aged 2 to 10 in good health and CMV-seropositive.

The J gene is TRBJ2-3, the V gene TRBV27; D remains ambiguous. The CDR3 extends over 12 amino acids. Germline V gene sequence: CDR1 MNHEY, CDR2 SMNVEV (reference sequence). With 3 bases removed from V and 6 bases from J, the gap between germline ends came to 7 bases. CDR3 bases: TGTGCCAGCAGTTTTCTGCGGGATACGCAGTATTTT. Protein sequence: CASSFLRDTQYF.

The rearrangement links TRBV6-5 to TRBJ1-2, with 10 bases identical to TRBD1. The CDR3 runs to 15 residues. Germline V gene sequence: CDR1 MNHEY, CDR2 SVGAGI. Trimming at V came to 0 bases and at J to 7 bases, leaving 5 bases not matched to a gene. The CDR3 coding sequence is TGTGCCAGCAGTTACTCGGGACAGGGGACGGGTGGCTACACCTTC. It codes for CASSYSGQGTGGYTF.

This chain uses TRBV19 with TRBJ2-5; D is ambiguous. The DNA end is a closer match to TRBJ2-7, so the J assignment may be wrong. CDR1 is LNHDA and CDR2 is SQIVND in the germline V gene (reference sequence). The CDR3 has 11 amino acids. The CDR3 nucleotides read TGTGCCAGTAGTATAGGAGGCGAGCAGTACTTC. Residues: CASSIGGEQYF.

This sequence joins TRBV5-4 and TRBJ2-3; a weak D match, TRBD1 (5 bases). CDR1 SGHNT and CDR2 YYREEE come from the germline V gene (reference sequence). Trimming removed 0 bases from V and 2 bases from J, with 19 bases in between. This CDR3 has 18 amino acids. CDR3 sequence reads: CASSLGVGARPNTDTQYF. In DNA form, the CDR3 reads TGTGCCAGCAGCTTGGGTGTTGGGGCTCGCCCGAACACAGATACGCAGTATTTT.

The J gene is TRBJ1-3, the V gene TRBV25-1; tentative D call: TRBD1 (5 bases). Trimming stripped 6 bases from V and 4 bases from J, with 16 bases between. Germline CDR1 MGHDK, CDR2 SYGVNS. The CDR3 has 15 amino acids. For the CDR3, the DNA is TGTGCCAGCAGCGCCCAGACAGTTCGGGGAAACACCATATATTTT. Its translation: CASSAQTVRGNTIYF.

The genes are TRBV9 and TRBJ2-1; 8 bases are a match to TRBD1. Trimming at V came to 0 bases and at J to 0 bases, leaving 17 bases not matched to a gene. Germline V lookup: CDR1 SGDLS, CDR2 YYNGEE. The CDR3 loop spans 21 amino acids. CDR3 sequence: CASSVGLNRGMRGHSYNEQFF. Written as DNA, the CDR3 is TGTGCCAGCAGCGTAGGGTTGAACAGGGGGATGCGGGGCCACTCCTACAATGAGCAGTTCTTC.

This chain joins TRBV27 and TRBJ2-1, with 9 bases identical to TRBD2. The ends lost 8 bases at V and 6 bases at J; junction bases unmatched: 8. Per the germline V gene, CDR1 is MNHEY and CDR2 is SMNVEV (reference sequence). CDR3 length equals 14 residues. CDR3 nucleotides: TGTGCCAGCGGGGGCGGGAGGGAATTCAATGAGCAGTTCTTC. It is translated as CASGGGREFNEQFF.

The chain is built from TRBV6-1 and TRBJ2-7, with 9 nucleotides matching TRBD2. V dropped 5 bases and J dropped 3; count of bases not matched to a gene: 5. There are 14 residues in the CDR3. Germline-derived CDR1 and CDR2 are MNHNS and SASEGT. The CDR3 sequence: CASSSRLADYEQYF. CDR3 sequence (DNA): TGTGCCAGCAGTAGCCGACTAGCGGACTACGAGCAGTACTTC.

This rearrangement joins TRBV5-1 to TRBJ2-2; 7 nucleotides line up with TRBD2. Trimming removed 5 bases from V and 0 bases from J; junction bases left unmatched: 4. CDR3 length equals 15 residues. The germline gives CDR1 SGHRS, CDR2 YFSETQ. CDR3 sequence reads: CASSGGGANTGELFF. CDR3 sequence (DNA): TGCGCCAGCAGTGGGGGGGGAGCGAACACCGGGGAGCTGTTTTTT.

V usage is TRBV28 and J usage is TRBJ2-1; D unclear. Germline lookup yields CDR1 MDHEN and CDR2 SYDVKM. Trimming took 8 bases from V and 7 from J, leaving 9 bases between them. The CDR3 runs 11 residues. CDR3 protein: CASEFINEQFF. The CDR3 coding sequence is TGTGCCAGCGAGTTTATAAATGAGCAGTTCTTC.

This rearrangement joins TRBV7-9 to TRBJ1-3; TRBD1 might be the D (6 bases). This CDR3 is built from 15 residues. The V gene's germline CDR1 is SEHNR and CDR2 FQNEAQ (reference sequence). V lost 5 bases and J lost 2, with 13 bases in between. The DNA of the CDR3 is TGTGCCAGCAGCGATAACAGGGCCGCTGGAAACACCATATATTTT. Amino acid sequence: CASSDNRAAGNTIYF.

This chain joins TRBV6-5 and TRBJ2-3; 8 nucleotides match TRBD1. The germline gives CDR1 MNHEY, CDR2 SVGAGI. The CDR3 covers 15 residues. V dropped 5 bases and J dropped 2; count of bases not matched to a gene: 6. This CDR3 is CASSGQGADTDTQYF. Here the CDR3 DNA reads TGTGCCAGCAGTGGACAGGGAGCGGACACAGATACGCAGTATTTT.

This chain uses TRBV5-6 with TRBJ2-7; 9 bases align to TRBD1. The CDR3 runs 14 residues. The germline gives CDR1 SGHDT, CDR2 YYEEEE. The V segment lost 0 bases and the J segment 2 bases; nucleotides outside the gene matches: 0. CDR3 nucleotides: TGTGCCAGCAGCTTGGGGACAGGGGCCTACGAGCAGTACTTC. It codes for CASSLGTGAYEQYF.

CDR3 nucleotide sequence: TGTGCCAGCTCACCGGCGGGGACAGGGGTCTTAAGGTCAGATACGCAGTATTTT. The encoded protein is CASSPAGTGVLRSDTQYF. This chain uses TRBV18 with TRBJ2-3; TRBD1 aligns across 10 bases. The V segment lost 3 bases and the J segment 4 bases; nucleotides outside the gene matches: 13. The CDR3 is 18 amino acids. Germline V gene lookup returns CDR1 KGHSH and CDR2 LQKENI.

This sequence joins TRBV28 and TRBJ2-6; no clear D. The CDR3 length is 17 residues. Germline V gene data show CDR1 as MDHEN and CDR2 as SYDVKM. Deletions cut 1 base from V and 2 bases from J, with 12 bases between. The CDR3 protein is CASSLSLPGPGANVLTF. The CDR3, as DNA: TGTGCCAGCAGTTTATCACTGCCGGGTCCTGGGGCCAACGTCCTGACTTTC.

V usage is TRBV21-1 and J usage is TRBJ2-3; TRBD1 is the table's D call, not checked against the DNA. TRBV21-1 is deemed a pseudogene. CDR3 length: 11 residues. The CDR3, as DNA: TGTGCCAGCGGGCTCCCAGATACGCAGTATTTT. This encodes CASGLPDTQYF.

V and J are TRBV28 and TRBJ2-5; D may be TRBD2 (5 bases). TRBJ2-7 matches the DNA end more closely, so the J call is doubtful. This CDR3 contains 13 residues. Germline V gene sequence: CDR1 MDHEN, CDR2 SYDVKM. This chain's CDR3 is CASSLVSGNEQYF. The CDR3 nucleotides are TGTGCCAGCAGTTTAGTTTCGGGGAACGAGCAGTACTTC.

The gene calls are TRBV5-4 and TRBJ2-7; D is undetermined. Deletions cut 1 base from V and 6 bases from J, with 8 bases between. The germline V gene has CDR1 SGHNT and CDR2 YYREEE (reference sequence). The CDR3 sequence is 12 residues long. The CDR3 is CASSLPGFEQYF. The CDR3, as DNA: TGTGCCAGCAGCTTGCCCGGGTTCGAGCAGTACTTC.

The rearrangement links TRBV2 to TRBJ2-7; 7 bases agree with TRBD1. Germline values: CDR1 SNHLY, CDR2 FYNNEI. With 6 bases clipped from V and 6 bases from J, the junction kept 8 bases outside the gene matches. The CDR3 runs 13 residues. CDR3 amino acids: CASSDRVMGEQYF. The DNA of the CDR3 is TGTGCCAGCAGCGACAGGGTGATGGGCGAGCAGTACTTC.

This rearrangement joins TRBV10-3 to TRBJ1-6, with a possible D match to TRBD1 (6 bases). Germline values: CDR1 ENHRY, CDR2 SYGVKD. Deletions cut 11 bases from V and 4 bases from J, with 18 bases between. The length of the CDR3 is 15 residues. DNA for the CDR3: TGTGCCTCCCGGTCGGTAGGGGGTTATAATTCACCCCTCCACTTT. It encodes CASRSVGGYNSPLHF.

The chain is built from TRBV4-2 and TRBJ2-2; the D gene is possibly TRBD1 (5 bases). CDR1 is LGHNA, CDR2 YNFKEQ, per germline. The CDR3 extends over 17 amino acids. Trimming left V 2 bases short and J 4 bases short, with 17 bases between. CDR3 region: CASSQNLRQSGTGELFF. For the CDR3, the DNA is TGTGCCAGCAGCCAAAATTTGCGACAGTCTGGCACCGGGGAGCTGTTTTTT.

The chain carries TRBV6-1 and TRBJ2-3, with TRBD1 as a possible D gene (5 bases). Germline CDR1 MNHNS, CDR2 SASEGT. This CDR3 contains 15 residues. The V gene lost 3 bases and the J gene lost 0 bases, with 10 bases spanning the gap. CDR3 residues: CASSETVSSTDTQYF. As DNA, the CDR3 is TGTGCCAGCAGTGAGACAGTTTCTAGCACAGATACGCAGTATTTT.

The rearrangement joins TRBV9 to TRBJ2-5; perhaps TRBD2 as D (6 bases). Germline-derived CDR1 and CDR2 are SGDLS and YYNGEE. Trimming pared 4 bases from V and 5 bases from J, leaving 6 bases between. The CDR3 is 11 amino acids. Here the CDR3 DNA reads TGTGCCAGCAGCCGGGAGGAGACCCAGTACTTC. This encodes CASSREETQYF. Using reference TRBV9 and TRBJ2-5 for the parts outside the CDR3, the full variable domain is DSGVTQTPKHLITATGQRVTLRCSPRSGDLSVYWYQQSLDQGLQFLIQYYNGEERAKGNILERFSAQQFPDLHSELNLSSLELGDSALYFCASSREETQYFGPGTRLLVL.

The J gene is TRBJ1-1, the V gene TRBV13, with 7 bases lining up with TRBD1. J was trimmed by 0 bases and V by 5 bases; bases with no gene match: 6. Germline loops: CDR1 PRHDT, CDR2 FYEKMQ (reference sequence). CDR3 length: 15 amino acids. Written as DNA, the CDR3 is TGTGCCAGCAGCACCAAGACAGGGATGAACACTGAAGCTTTCTTT. This translates into CASSTKTGMNTEAFF. Looking up the rest from reference TRBV13 and TRBJ1-1 gives the full variable domain: AAGVIQSPRHLIKEKRETATLKCYPIPRHDTVYWYQQGPGQDPQFLISFYEKMQSDKGSIPDRFSAQQFSDYHSELNMSSLELGDSALYFCASSTKTGMNTEAFFGQGTRLTVV.

The J gene is TRBJ2-7, the V gene TRBV2, with D possibly TRBD2 on 6 matching bases. The CDR3 totals 14 residues. The germline CDR1 and CDR2 sequences are SNHLY and FYNNEI. Trimming shortened V by 6 bases and J by 5 bases, and 17 bases separated the two germline ends. The CDR3 region has the DNA TGTGCCAGCAGGGTACTGGGACTTAGGGACGAGCAGTACTTC. It codes for CASRVLGLRDEQYF.

This sequence joins TRBV28 and TRBJ1-1; D is undetermined. Germline loops: CDR1 MDHEN, CDR2 SYDVKM. This CDR3 is built from 15 residues. The ends were cut back, 2 bases at V and 1 base at J, with 11 bases in the middle. CDR3 bases: TGTGCCAGCAGTTTAGGCGGAGAGGGGAACACTGAAGCTTTCTTT. It yields the protein CASSLGGEGNTEAFF.

This chain joins TRBV28 and TRBJ1-5; 12 nucleotides align to TRBD1. CDR1 is MDHEN, CDR2 SYDVKM, per germline. J lost 5 bases, V lost 5 bases, and 4 bases had no gene match. CDR3 length equals 15 residues. This CDR3 is CASSPGQGAYQPQHF. The CDR3 coding sequence is TGTGCCAGCAGTCCGGGACAGGGGGCTTATCAGCCCCAGCATTTT.

The rearrangement uses TRBV27 and TRBJ2-7, with TRBD2 matching over 7 bases. The germline gives CDR1 MNHEY, CDR2 SMNVEV (reference sequence). V was clipped by 1 base and J by 4 bases; unmatched bases: 7. CDR3 size: 15 residues. CDR3 DNA: TGTGCCAGCAGTTTATTGAGGACTAGGGGTTACGAGCAGTACTTC. This codes for CASSLLRTRGYEQYF.

The chain is built from TRBV5-1 and TRBJ2-1; D remains ambiguous. V lost 3 bases, J lost 0 bases, and 16 bases lay in between. The CDR3 consists of 17 residues. Germline CDR1 reads SGHRS; CDR2 reads YFSETQ. In DNA, the CDR3 is TGCGCCAGCAGCTCCCCTTCCGAGGCCCCCTCCTACAATGAGCAGTTCTTC. Encoded protein: CASSSPSEAPSYNEQFF.

With regard to this clone: The sample holds other DNA sequences that translate to the same CDR3. CDR3 amino acids: CASSSGAGGNTIYF. CDR3 DNA: TGTGCCAGTAGCTCAGGGGCGGGAGGGAACACCATATATTTT. V usage is TRBV25-1 and J usage is TRBJ1-3; D perhaps matches TRBD1 (6 bases). Germline CDR1 MGHDK, CDR2 SYGVNS. The V gene lost 9 bases and the J gene lost 7 bases, with 19 bases spanning the gap. This CDR3 has 14 residues.

The rearrangement uses TRBV25-1 and TRBJ2-1; D perhaps matches TRBD1 (6 bases). CDR3 length: 14 amino acids. V lost 6 bases to trimming and J lost 0 bases, with 9 bases between them. Germline assignment: CDR1 MGHDK and CDR2 SYGVNS. CDR3 bases: TGTGCCAGCAGCCAGGGGAGCTCCTACAATGAGCAGTTCTTC. Its protein product is CASSQGSSYNEQFF.

The chain combines TRBV29-1 with TRBJ1-2, with 10 bases matching TRBD1. The trim removed 3 bases at V and 5 bases at J, leaving 0 bases unmatched. Germline assignment: CDR1 SQVTM and CDR2 ANQGSEA. The CDR3 covers 12 residues. CDR3 nucleotide sequence: TGCAGCGTTGAGGGACAGGGGTATGGCTACACCTTC. It yields the protein CSVEGQGYGYTF.